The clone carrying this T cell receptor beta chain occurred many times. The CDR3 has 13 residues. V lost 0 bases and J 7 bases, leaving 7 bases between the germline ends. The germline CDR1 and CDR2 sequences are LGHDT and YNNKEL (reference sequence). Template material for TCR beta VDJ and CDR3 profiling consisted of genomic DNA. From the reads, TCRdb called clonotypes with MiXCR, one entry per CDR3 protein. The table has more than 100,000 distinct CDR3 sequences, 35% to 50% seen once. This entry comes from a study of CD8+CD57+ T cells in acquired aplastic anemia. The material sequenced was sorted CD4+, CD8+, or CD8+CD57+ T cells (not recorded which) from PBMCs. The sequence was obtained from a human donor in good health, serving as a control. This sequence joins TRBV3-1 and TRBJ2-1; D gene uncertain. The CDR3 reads CASSQDPRNEQFF. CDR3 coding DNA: TGTGCCAGCAGCCAAGATCCCCGTAATGAGCAGTTCTTC.